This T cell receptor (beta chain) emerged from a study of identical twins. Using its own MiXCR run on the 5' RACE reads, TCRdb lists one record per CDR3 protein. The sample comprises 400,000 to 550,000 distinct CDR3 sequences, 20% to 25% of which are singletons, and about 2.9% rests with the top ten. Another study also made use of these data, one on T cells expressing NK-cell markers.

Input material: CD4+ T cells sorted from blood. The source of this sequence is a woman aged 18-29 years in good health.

CDR3 amino acids: CASSLPSGGGGYTF. Written as DNA, the CDR3 is TGTGCCAGCAGCCTTCCATCGGGGGGAGGTGGCTACACCTTC. The rearrangement links TRBV3-1 to TRBJ1-2; maybe TRBD1 (5 bases). The germline V and J ends were trimmed by 4 bases and 7 bases, with 16 bases remaining between them. This CDR3 is built from 14 residues. Germline V CDR1 and CDR2: LGHDT, YNNKEL (reference sequence).